A selection of T cell receptor beta chains follows, all from one sample in a study of CD8 T cells in ankylosing spondylitis. TCRdb processed the 5' RACE reads anew with MiXCR; each CDR3 protein has one entry. The repertoire holds a few hundred thousand distinct CDR3 sequences, 20% to 25% seen once, with around 13% in the top ten. Sequencing was done on a sample of blood, either unsorted or a sorted T cell fraction (not recorded which). All receptors derive from a male donor with ankylosing spondylitis or in good health (not recorded which). Both conserved end residues are trimmed from each CDR3. Expanded clones get a size class; other rows say once, few or many, or leave the size out.

>few|TRBV6-5
ATLSGANVLT
>many|TRBV29-1
SVLAGPRYEQY
>few|TRBV11-2
ASSLGPPAGELF
>NA|TRBV12-3/TRBV12-4
ASSPLIAGEAPNYGYT
>once|TRBV30
ACAGAPYNEQF
>NA|TRBV20-1
SYGAGDHEQF
>few|TRBV21-1
ASGIPGAGADRTGELF
>many|TRBV11-2
ASREGSYNEQF
>NA|TRBV20-1
SARDMATYEQY
>NA|TRBV9
ASSVAGDTSTGELF
>NA|TRBV12-3/TRBV12-4
AIIQQGLRTDTQY
>few|TRBV27
ASSGLGYEQY
>few|TRBV15
ATSSNRGTEAF
>NA|TRBV29-1
SVESHLAGGNSSTDTQY
>few|TRBV29-1
SVDLAGPRDTQY
>few|TRBV19
ATSRVRADWETQY
>few|TRBV20-1
SALRRNEQF
>once|TRBV5-6
ASSLGVGQETQY
>few|TRBV9
ASSADLYPEAF
>few|TRBV7-9
ASSPRQAQETQY
>NA|TRBV28
ASSSPRTDTDTQY
>NA|TRBV19
ASSIDRPGPSGTQY
>few|TRBV3-1
ASSQDLGAYEQY
>few|TRBV24-1
ATSDTDRGAGYNEQF
>few|TRBV6-1
ASTTPGQLDEQF
>NA|TRBV29-1
SVRGGGLQETQY
>few|TRBV27
ASRGGSFYNEQF
>few|TRBV12-3/TRBV12-4
ASSLDSGGPQETQY
>few|TRBV28
ASSFWQGAPYSNQPQH
>few|TRBV12-3/TRBV12-4
ASTTGGVNSPLH
>NA|TRBV19
ASGNGTQYSNQPQH
>few|TRBV7-8
ASRLGHQETQY
>once|TRBV3-1
ASSRGQGVPETQY
>many|TRBV6-4
ASRGGTDTGELF
>NA|TRBV7-9
ASSSGGDGYT
>few|TRBV12-3/TRBV12-4
ASSLSGSWGDTEAF
>NA|TRBV6-1
ASAPRGWYGYT
>few|TRBV20-1
SARDRSSGGGDTQY
>NA|TRBV6-1
ASRTAAAYEQY
>few|TRBV6-6
ASSYSQNEQF
>NA|TRBV12-3/TRBV12-4
ASSLQRIGTGELF
>few|TRBV12-3/TRBV12-4
ASSPGTKLLGYT